A single sample is the source of the 31 T cell receptor beta chains below, sequenced in a study of T cell responses to AZD1222 COVID-19 vaccine. Method: immunoSEQ multiplex PCR; TCRdb's copy keeps in-frame clones and lacks some. There are approximately 61,000 clones in the sample; about four fifths occur only once, and roughly 25% lies in the top ten. Sequenced here: peripheral blood, sampled 28 days after the second AZD1222 dose. These receptors originate from an adult who received the AZD1222 COVID-19 vaccine.

The chain combines TRBV10-3 with TRBJ1-5; no firm D call. The CDR3 contains 15 residues. Trimming shortened V by 8 bases and J by 9 bases, and 23 bases separated the two germline ends. The germline V gene encodes CDR1 ENHRY and CDR2 SYGVKD. DNA for the CDR3: TGTGCCATCCAGCTAAGCCCGGGCCCGGAGTGGCCCCAGCATTTT. Translating it yields CAIQLSPGPEWPQHF.

The gene calls are TRBV29-1 and TRBJ1-1; D may be TRBD1 (5 bases). There are 13 residues in the CDR3. CDR1 and CDR2 (germline): SQVTM, ANQGSEA. Trimming took 4 bases from V and 0 from J, leaving 9 bases between them. The CDR3 is CSVARGMNTEAFF. The CDR3 coding sequence is TGCAGCGTTGCTAGGGGTATGAACACTGAAGCTTTCTTT.

In its sample, this clone was seen a few times. The chain couples TRBV6-2 or TRBV6-3 to TRBJ2-5; 12 bases line up with TRBD2. Trimming at V came to 4 bases and at J to 1 base, leaving 4 bases not matched to a gene. This CDR3 region has 16 residues. CDR1 MNHEY and CDR2 SVGEGT come from the germline V gene. For the CDR3, the DNA is TGTGCCAGCAGTTCACTAGCGGGAGGTTTCCAAGAGACCCAGTACTTC. Its protein is CASSSLAGGFQETQYF.

The chain employs TRBV19 and TRBJ2-3, with 10 bases fitting TRBD1. CDR3 length equals 16 residues. The ends lost 6 bases at V and 2 bases at J; junction bases unmatched: 8. CDR1 LNHDA and CDR2 SQIVND come from the germline V gene (reference sequence). CDR3 DNA sequence: TGTGCCAGTAGCCCGGGACAGGGGTTTGTCACAGATACGCAGTATTTT. This translates into CASSPGQGFVTDTQYF.

This clone turned up a few times. The chain carries TRBV5-1 and TRBJ2-7; D perhaps matches TRBD2 (5 bases). Germline loops: CDR1 SGHRS, CDR2 YFSETQ. The V gene lost 6 bases and the J gene lost 0 bases, with 13 bases spanning the gap. This CDR3 region has 14 residues. This CDR3 is CASKEDFGSYEQYF. The CDR3 nucleotides read TGCGCCAGCAAAGAGGACTTTGGCTCCTACGAGCAGTACTTC.

The chain combines TRBV6-5 with TRBJ2-1; 9 positions match TRBD1. Germline values: CDR1 MNHEY, CDR2 SVGAGI. This CDR3 region has 16 residues. Unmatched junction bases numbered 12, after V lost 4 bases and J lost 8 bases. Here the CDR3 DNA reads TGTGCCAGCAGTTGGGATCTGGGGACAGGGAACGATGAGCAGTTCTTC. Translation gives CASSWDLGTGNDEQFF.

This chain joins TRBV20-1 and TRBJ1-1; tentatively, D is TRBD1 (5 bases). V was pared by 3 bases and J by 3 bases, with 14 bases between. In germline, CDR1 is DFQATT, CDR2 SNEGSKA (reference sequence). The length of the CDR3 is 14 residues. CDR3 sequence (DNA): TGCAGTGCTAGTTTGGGGGACCGGTACACTGAAGCTTTCTTT. Its protein product is CSASLGDRYTEAFF.

This clone came up once. This chain joins TRBV19 and TRBJ1-1, with 9 nucleotides matching TRBD1. This CDR3 contains 14 residues. The germline V gene has CDR1 LNHDA and CDR2 SQIVND (reference sequence). Trimming at V came to 7 bases and at J to 1 base, leaving 4 bases not matched to a gene. The CDR3 region has the DNA TGTGCCAGTACCGGGACAGGGAGGAACACTGAAGCTTTCTTT. Translation: CASTGTGRNTEAFF.

V gene TRBV2 combines with J gene TRBJ2-2, with 10 nucleotides matching TRBD1. CDR3 size: 15 residues. V was pared by 9 bases and J by 4 bases, with 8 bases of the junction left unmatched. Germline V gives CDR1 SNHLY, CDR2 FYNNEI. The CDR3 is CASKRDRGGTGELFF. As DNA, the CDR3 is TGTGCCAGTAAGCGGGACAGGGGTGGCACCGGGGAGCTGTTTTTT. Full variable domain (outside the CDR3, taken from reference TRBV2 and TRBJ2-2): EPEVTQTPSHQVTQMGQEVILRCVPISNHLYFYWYRQILGQKVEFLVSFYNNEISEKSEIFDDQFSVERPDGSNFTLKIRSTKLEDSAMYFCASKRDRGGTGELFFGEGSRLTVL.

The genes are TRBV6-4 and TRBJ2-2; TRBD2 might be the D (6 bases). CDR1 is MRHNA and CDR2 is SNTAGT in the germline V gene. The CDR3 consists of 17 residues. The germline V and J ends were trimmed by 3 bases and 4 bases, with 18 bases remaining between them. The CDR3 region has the DNA TGTGCCAGCAGTGATACTTTGGGGGGTAGCGGCACCGGGGAGCTGTTTTTT. Amino acids: CASSDTLGGSGTGELFF.

This sequence joins TRBV6-5 and TRBJ2-5; 9 positions agree with TRBD1. CDR1 and CDR2 from the germline V gene are MNHEY and SVGAGI. The CDR3 length is 13 residues. V was pared by 5 bases and J by 5 bases, with 3 bases of the junction left unmatched. CDR3 in amino acids: CASSLTGGETQYF. The CDR3 nucleotides read TGTGCCAGCAGTCTGACAGGGGGGGAGACCCAGTACTTC.

This clone occurred a few times. V gene TRBV6-1 combines with J gene TRBJ1-5; possibly TRBD1 for D (5 bases). The V end was cut by 1 base, the J end by 2 bases, with 9 bases between. The CDR3 runs to 15 residues. Germline V gene data show CDR1 as MNHNS and CDR2 as SASEGT. CDR3 sequence reads: CASSEGGRGNQPQHF. The CDR3 region has the DNA TGTGCCAGCAGTGAAGGGGGCCGGGGCAATCAGCCCCAGCATTTT.

The V call is TRBV2, the J call TRBJ2-7; D ambiguous. Germline loops: CDR1 SNHLY, CDR2 FYNNEI. The CDR3 contains 11 residues. The V and J ends lost 7 bases and 1 base respectively, with 5 bases between them. CDR3 nucleotides: TGTGCCAGCACTAGGTCCTACGAGCAGTACTTC. Amino acids: CASTRSYEQYF.

The J gene is TRBJ2-3, the V gene TRBV30; D ambiguous. The CDR3 spans 12 residues. The V end lost 1 base, the J end lost 2 bases, and 4 bases lay between the germline ends. The germline CDR1 and CDR2 sequences are GTSNPN and SVGIG (reference sequence). CDR3 loop: CAWSGSTDTQYF. Here the CDR3 DNA reads TGTGCCTGGAGTGGATCCACAGATACGCAGTATTTT.

The rearrangement uses TRBV19 and TRBJ2-3, with TRBD2 matching over 10 bases. The CDR3 runs to 13 residues. Losses at the gene ends were 5 bases for V and 7 bases for J; bases not matched to a gene: 3. Per the germline V gene, CDR1 is LNHDA and CDR2 is SQIVND (reference sequence). The DNA of the CDR3 is TGTGCCAGTAGTCTACTAGCGGGAAATACGCAGTATTTT. Protein: CASSLLAGNTQYF. Looking up the rest from reference TRBV19 and TRBJ2-3 gives the full variable domain: DGGITQSPKYLFRKEGQNVTLSCEQNLNHDAMYWYRQDPGQGLRLIYYSQIVNDFQKGDIAEGYSVSREKKESFPLTVTSAQKNPTAFYLCASSLLAGNTQYFGPGTRLTVL.

This clone showed up just a few times. The chain is built from TRBV7-9 and TRBJ1-4, with 8 bases matching TRBD1. V dropped 6 bases and J dropped 3; count of bases not matched to a gene: 6. Germline V CDR1 and CDR2: SEHNR, FQNEAQ (reference sequence). The CDR3 contains 15 residues. The CDR3 DNA sequence: TGTGCCAGCAGTCCCGTGACAGGGGCTAATGAAAAACTGTTTTTT. Encoded protein: CASSPVTGANEKLFF.

CDR3 residues: CASSTQSSQDGNSNQPQHF. CDR3 coding DNA: TGTGCCAGCAGCACCCAAAGTTCCCAAGACGGGAATAGCAATCAGCCCCAGCATTTT. The chain joins TRBV21-1 to TRBJ1-5. TRBV21-1 has pseudogene status. The CDR3 consists of 19 residues.

This chain uses TRBV4-1 with TRBJ1-4; the match to TRBD1 covers 7 bases. Germline loops: CDR1 MGHRA, CDR2 YSYEKL. The CDR3 is made up of 16 amino acids. J was trimmed by 0 bases and V by 4 bases; bases with no gene match: 5. CDR3 in amino acids: CASSPGQATTNEKLFF. CDR3 nucleotides: TGCGCCAGCAGCCCCGGACAGGCGACAACTAATGAAAAACTGTTTTTT.

The chain joins TRBV5-6 to TRBJ2-1; 7 bases agree with TRBD1. The germline gives CDR1 SGHDT, CDR2 YYEEEE. The CDR3 runs 15 residues. With 7 bases clipped from V and 4 bases from J, the junction kept 11 bases outside the gene matches. CDR3 residues: CASALWDSSYNEQFF. DNA for the CDR3: TGTGCCAGCGCTCTGTGGGACAGCTCTTACAATGAGCAGTTCTTC. The variable domain in full, completed from reference TRBV5-6 and TRBJ2-1, reads DAGVTQSPTHLIKTRGQQVTLRCSPKSGHDTVSWYQQALGQGPQFIFQYYEEEERQRGNFPDRFSGHQFPNYSSELNVNALLLGDSALYLCASALWDSSYNEQFFGPGTRLTVL.

The chain couples TRBV7-2 to TRBJ1-2; 7 nucleotides match TRBD1. Germline V gene data show CDR1 as SGHTA and CDR2 as FQGNSA. This CDR3 is 16 amino acids long. Trimming removed 1 base from V and 6 bases from J; junction bases left unmatched: 11. CDR3 protein: CASSLEVTGKIHGYTF. For the CDR3, the DNA is TGTGCCAGCAGCTTAGAAGTGACAGGGAAAATCCATGGCTACACCTTC.

V usage is TRBV27 and J usage is TRBJ1-1; possible D gene TRBD1, 5 bases. Germline-derived CDR1 and CDR2 are MNHEY and SMNVEV (reference sequence). This CDR3 has 17 amino acids. V lost 2 bases and J 0 bases, leaving 16 bases between the germline ends. Written as DNA, the CDR3 is TGTGCCAGCAGTTTAAGAGGGGTAGGGGCTTTGAACACTGAAGCTTTCTTT. Translating gives CASSLRGVGALNTEAFF.

The chain has TRBV6-5 and TRBJ1-5, with D unresolved. V was shortened by 7 bases and J by 0 bases, with 13 bases between the two germline ends. Germline CDR1 is MNHEY and CDR2 is SVGAGI. The CDR3 is made up of 15 amino acids. Here the CDR3 DNA reads TGTGCCAGCAAACCGGCGCCGAATAGCAATCAGCCCCAGCATTTT. Translation gives CASKPAPNSNQPQHF.

This chain connects TRBV27 to TRBJ1-2; D might be TRBD1 (6 bases). Germline CDR1 MNHEY, CDR2 SMNVEV (reference sequence). There are 13 residues in the CDR3. V lost 4 bases and J 8 bases, leaving 14 bases between the germline ends. Here the CDR3 DNA reads TGTGCCAGCAGTTCAGCAGGGACAAACGGCTACACCTTC. Translated: CASSSAGTNGYTF.

The CDR3 here is CASRTTGTGANVLTF. CDR3 nucleotide sequence: TGTGCCAGCAGAACCACCGGGACTGGGGCCAACGTCCTGACTTTC. V is TRBV27 and J is TRBJ2-6, with D possibly being TRBD2 (5 bases). The V end lost 6 bases, the J end lost 2 bases, and 11 bases lay between the germline ends. The CDR3 spans 15 residues. CDR1 and CDR2 from the germline V gene are MNHEY and SMNVEV (reference sequence).

V usage is TRBV27 and J usage is TRBJ1-4; 8 bases fit TRBD1. CDR3 size: 15 residues. CDR1 MNHEY and CDR2 SMNVEV come from the germline V gene (reference sequence). Trimming took 5 bases from V and 8 from J; bases not matched to a gene: 10. The CDR3 spells CASSSQGAGKEKLFF. As DNA, the CDR3 is TGTGCCAGCAGTAGTCAGGGGGCTGGTAAAGAAAAACTGTTTTTT. The complete variable domain, with remaining parts taken from reference TRBV27 and TRBJ1-4, reads EAQVTQNPRYLITVTGKKLTVTCSQNMNHEYMSWYRQDPGLGLRQIYYSMNVEVTDKGDVPEGYKVSRKEKRNFPLILESPSPNQTSLYFCASSSQGAGKEKLFFGSGTQLSVL.

This chain uses TRBV19 with TRBJ2-3; 15 nucleotides agree with TRBD2. The ends lost 5 bases at V and 1 base at J; junction bases unmatched: 7. The germline V gene has CDR1 LNHDA and CDR2 SQIVND (reference sequence). There are 18 residues in the CDR3. CDR3 amino acids: CASSSGLAGGSGTDTQYF. The CDR3, as DNA: TGTGCCAGTAGTTCCGGACTAGCGGGAGGGTCGGGCACAGATACGCAGTATTTT.

For this clone: Germline and junction disagree at one end, which may indicate a read error. This sequence joins TRBV27 and TRBJ2-1; TRBD2 might be the D (5 bases). In germline, CDR1 is MNHEY, CDR2 SMNVEV (reference sequence). The CDR3 is 18 amino acids. As DNA, the CDR3 is TGTGCCAGCAGATTATCAACCCTTCGTGGGAGCGGATACAATGAGCAGTTCTTC. Translating gives CASRLSTLRGSGYNEQFF.

V usage is TRBV3-1 (or the pseudogene TRBV3-2) and J usage is TRBJ1-1, with D perhaps TRBD1 (5 bases). The length of the CDR3 is 18 residues. V lost 4 bases to trimming and J lost 1 base, with 22 bases between them. CDR1 and CDR2 from the germline V gene are LGHDT and YNNKEL (reference sequence). The CDR3 region is CASSPILQVPTTNTEAFF. The CDR3 DNA is TGTGCCAGCAGCCCGATCCTACAGGTACCCACAACGAACACTGAAGCTTTCTTT.

The genes are TRBV24-1 and TRBJ2-5; the D gene is possibly TRBD1 (5 bases). The CDR3 is 14 residues long. With 2 bases removed from V and 5 bases from J, the gap between germline ends came to 11 bases. The V gene's germline CDR1 is KGHDR and CDR2 SFDVKD. DNA for the CDR3: TGTGCCACCAGTGATTCCAGGGTTGGGGAGACCCAGTACTTC. Protein product: CATSDSRVGETQYF.

This chain connects TRBV5-4 to TRBJ2-1; 7 nucleotides line up with TRBD2. CDR3 length: 15 residues. J was trimmed by 6 bases and V by 0 bases; bases with no gene match: 6. Germline V lookup: CDR1 SGHNT, CDR2 YYREEE (reference sequence). The CDR3: CASSLGGRALNEQFF. The CDR3 nucleotides are TGTGCCAGCAGCTTGGGGGGGAGGGCCCTCAATGAGCAGTTCTTC.

The CDR3 reads CASSERHTQYF. The CDR3 nucleotides read TGTGCCAGCAGTGAAAGACATACGCAGTATTTT. The chain links TRBV2 to TRBJ2-3; no firm D call. Germline loops: CDR1 SNHLY, CDR2 FYNNEI. This CDR3 is built from 11 residues. V was pared by 2 bases and J by 7 bases, with 4 bases between.